This TCR beta chain was profiled in a study of blood T cell repertoires in COVID-19. Sequencing was performed with immunoSEQ multiplex PCR; in TCRdb, only in-frame clones are kept and a portion is missing. The table has 300,000 to 450,000 clones, around 87% seen once. Germline values: CDR1 LNHDA, CDR2 SQIVND (reference sequence). V was cut by 6 bases and J by 0 bases, with 17 bases left in between. CDR3 length: 16 amino acids. The sample was peripheral blood. The rearrangement uses TRBV19 and TRBJ1-2; TRBD1 is a possible D gene (6 bases). This receptor was obtained from a woman aged 55-69 years with COVID-19, enrolled during active disease. The CDR3 loop is CASSRSGQPTNYGYTF. DNA of the CDR3: TGTGCCAGTAGCCGAAGCGGACAGCCTACTAACTATGGCTACACCTTC.